The 3 T cell receptor beta chains reported below all come from one sample, sequenced in a study of CD8 T cells in ankylosing spondylitis. TCRdb re-called the 5' RACE reads through MiXCR, storing one row per CDR3 protein. The table has about 340,000 distinct CDR3 sequences, roughly 20% seen once; the top ten hold roughly 13%. Source material: blood, either unsorted or a sorted T cell fraction (not recorded which). These receptors originate from a male donor with ankylosing spondylitis or in good health (not recorded which).

This clonotype was observed a handful of times. The rearrangement joins TRBV10-3 to TRBJ1-1, with a tentative D call TRBD1 (6 bases). The germline V gene has CDR1 ENHRY and CDR2 SYGVKD. This CDR3 contains 17 residues. V shed 2 bases and J shed 0 bases, with 16 bases lying between them. This CDR3 is CAISETGGGGLNTEAFF. Here the CDR3 DNA reads TGTGCCATCAGTGAGACGGGGGGCGGAGGTCTGAACACTGAAGCTTTCTTT.

This clonotype came up many times. The chain combines TRBV20-1 with TRBJ1-1; D might be TRBD1 (6 bases). Germline V gene sequence: CDR1 DFQATT, CDR2 SNEGSKA (reference sequence). With 0 bases removed from V and 6 bases from J, the gap between germline ends came to 14 bases. The CDR3 extends over 14 amino acids. CDR3 in amino acids: CSAREEGEGAEAFF. In DNA form, the CDR3 reads TGCAGTGCTAGAGAAGAGGGGGAGGGGGCTGAAGCTTTCTTT.

This clonotype was seen a few times. This rearrangement joins TRBV24-1 to TRBJ2-1; D remains unclear. The germline gives CDR1 KGHDR, CDR2 SFDVKD. V was clipped by 2 bases and J by 9 bases, with 10 bases between them. This CDR3 has 13 amino acids. The CDR3, as DNA: TGTGCCACCAGTGATTACGGAGTGAGTGAGCAGTTCTTC. Translating it yields CATSDYGVSEQFF.